The next 11 T cell receptor beta chains were all read from a single sample in a study of identical twins. One entry per CDR3 protein results from TCRdb running MiXCR on the 5' RACE reads. The sample lists a few hundred thousand distinct CDR3 sequences; approximately 16% were seen once. The data also belong to a second study, concerning yellow fever vaccine responses in identical twins.

Sequenced: CD4+ T cells sorted from blood. The source of these receptors is a woman between 18 and 29 years old in good health.

In this sample, this clonotype turned up a few times. The chain couples TRBV9 to TRBJ2-1, with 10 bases fitting TRBD1. Germline CDR1 SGDLS, CDR2 YYNGEE. This CDR3 has 15 residues. V gave up 6 bases and J gave up 9 bases; unmatched junction bases: 12. The CDR3 spells CASNDKGTGDSEQFF. CDR3 DNA sequence: TGTGCCAGCAATGATAAGGGGACAGGGGATAGTGAGCAGTTCTTC.

This chain links TRBV24-1 with TRBJ2-1; TRBD1 or TRBD2 may be the D gene (6 bases each). With 4 bases removed from V and 9 bases from J, the gap between germline ends came to 15 bases. Germline-derived CDR1 and CDR2 are KGHDR and SFDVKD. The CDR3 runs to 14 residues. CDR3 residues: CATSDLAGTSEQFF. The DNA of the CDR3 is TGTGCCACCAGTGACCTTGCGGGGACAAGTGAGCAGTTCTTC.

The chain couples TRBV29-1 to TRBJ2-7; D call uncertain. The CDR3 runs 11 residues. The germline V gene encodes CDR1 SQVTM and CDR2 ANQGSEA. V lost 8 bases and J 3 bases, leaving 11 bases between the germline ends. The CDR3 DNA reads TGCAGCTCACCGGGCAACTACGAGCAGTACGTC. Translating it yields CSSPGNYEQYV.

The chain links TRBV20-1 to TRBJ2-7, with 7 bases identical to TRBD1. This CDR3 has 13 amino acids. V lost 6 bases, J lost 1 base, and 6 bases stayed unmatched. Germline V gives CDR1 DFQATT, CDR2 SNEGSKA (reference sequence). The CDR3 nucleotides are TGCAGTGCCGCCGGGACAGCTTCCTACGAGCAGTACGTC. Translated: CSAAGTASYEQYV.

This clonotype was observed a handful of times. V usage is TRBV29-1 and J usage is TRBJ1-5; D is unresolved. Germline V gene sequence: CDR1 SQVTM, CDR2 ANQGSEA. The CDR3 length is 13 residues. Trimming stripped 4 bases from V and 0 bases from J, with 7 bases between. CDR3 nucleotide sequence: TGCAGCGTTGTGGGCGATAGCAATCAGCCCCAGCATTTT. Its protein is CSVVGDSNQPQHF.

The chain recombines TRBV5-1 with TRBJ2-7; D might be TRBD1 or TRBD2, each matching 5 bases. The CDR3 consists of 14 residues. CDR1 and CDR2 (germline): SGHRS, YFSETQ. The V end lost 3 bases, the J end lost 6 bases, and 16 bases lay between the germline ends. The CDR3 reads CASSWRTKSGEQYV. CDR3 bases: TGCGCCAGCAGCTGGAGGACAAAATCAGGCGAGCAGTACGTC.

The chain couples TRBV4-1 to TRBJ2-1; 10 nucleotides match TRBD2. V trimming: 2 bases; J trimming: 6 bases; junction bases outside the gene matches: 7. CDR3 length equals 16 residues. Germline CDR1 and CDR2: MGHRA and YSYEKL. CDR3 sequence: CASSQRLAGPRNEQFF. For the CDR3, the DNA is TGCGCCAGCAGCCAACGACTAGCGGGTCCCCGCAATGAGCAGTTCTTC.

This clonotype was picked up a small number of times. The genes are TRBV3-1 and TRBJ2-5; D is unclear. Looked up from germline, CDR1 is LGHDT and CDR2 is YNNKEL (reference sequence). The CDR3 contains 12 residues. V was trimmed by 0 bases and J by 6 bases, leaving 5 bases between them. This CDR3 reads CASSQDIKTQYF. CDR3 nucleotide sequence: TGTGCCAGCAGCCAAGATATTAAGACCCAGTACTTC.

This clonotype was detected a few times. The rearrangement uses TRBV20-1 and TRBJ2-7, with 9 bases matching TRBD2. The CDR3 has 14 residues. The V gene end was trimmed by 3 bases and the J gene end by 1 base; junction bases not matched to a gene: 4. The V gene's germline CDR1 is DFQATT and CDR2 SNEGSKA (reference sequence). The CDR3 nucleotides are TGCAGTGCTAGCCGACTAGCGGAATCCTACGAGCAGTACTTC. Translation: CSASRLAESYEQYF.

This clonotype was seen only a few times. This chain links TRBV2 with TRBJ2-7; tentatively, D is TRBD2 (6 bases). V was clipped by 2 bases and J by 0 bases, with 20 bases between them. Germline V gene sequence: CDR1 SNHLY, CDR2 FYNNEI. The CDR3 covers 18 residues. CDR3 sequence: CASSERAGSLLSSYEQYV. Written as DNA, the CDR3 is TGTGCCAGCAGTGAAAGAGCGGGCTCACTTTTAAGCTCCTACGAGCAGTACGTC.

This chain connects TRBV28 to TRBJ2-7; 11 bases fit TRBD1. The CDR3 is 15 amino acids. The germline V gene has CDR1 MDHEN and CDR2 SYDVKM. Losses at the gene ends were 6 bases for V and 7 bases for J; bases not matched to a gene: 11. CDR3: CASRKGDRGTGEQYV. The CDR3 DNA reads as TGTGCCAGCAGAAAGGGGGACAGGGGGACGGGGGAGCAGTACGTC.